A selection of T cell receptor beta chains follows, all from one sample in a study of blood T cells in healthy people across ages. A single record per CDR3 protein comes from TCRdb applying MiXCR to the 5' RACE reads. In the table there are 600,000 to 1,000,000 distinct CDR3 sequences, 58% of which are singletons. The sample comprised blood. The receptors derive from a man aged 25 to 45 in good health. CDR3s include the opening cysteine and the closing phenylalanine or tryptophan. Fields, in order: J gene, D gene, V gene, clone size, CDR3 DNA, CDR3 protein. A D gene is named only where the DNA matches it firmly. Only part of the rows carry a size: once, few, many, or a class if the clone is expanded.

j_gene: TRBJ2-6; d_gene: -; v_gene: TRBV5-1; abundance: once; CDR3nt: TGCGCCAGCAGCTTGCGGGGGTTGGACCGGTCTGGGGCCAACGTCCTGACTTTC; CDR3aa: CASSLRGLDRSGANVLTF
j_gene: TRBJ2-7; d_gene: -; v_gene: TRBV6-1; abundance: few; CDR3nt: TGTGCCAGCAAGGCGGATCTGAGCTCCTACGAGCAGTACTTC; CDR3aa: CASKADLSSYEQYF
j_gene: TRBJ2-7; d_gene: TRBD2; v_gene: TRBV4-3; abundance: -; CDR3nt: TGCGCCAGCAGCCAGCTGCTAGCGGACTACGAGCAGTACTTC; CDR3aa: CASSQLLADYEQYF
j_gene: TRBJ2-1; d_gene: -; v_gene: TRBV27; abundance: -; CDR3nt: TGCGCCAGCAGTTTATCGGGACACACAAACAATGAGCAGTTCTTC; CDR3aa: CASSLSGHTNNEQFF
j_gene: TRBJ2-1; d_gene: TRBD2; v_gene: TRBV4-3; abundance: -; CDR3nt: TGCGCCAGCAGCCAGGCGGCTAGCGGGAGGTTTTCCTACATTGAGCAGTTCTTC; CDR3aa: CASSQAASGRFSYIEQFF
j_gene: TRBJ2-7; d_gene: -; v_gene: TRBV3-1; abundance: -; CDR3nt: TGTGCCAGCAGCCGAACTACGGGAGAGCAGTACTTC; CDR3aa: CASSRTTGEQYF
j_gene: TRBJ2-3; d_gene: TRBD1; v_gene: TRBV20-1; abundance: -; CDR3nt: TGCAGTGCTAGAGCGGGGGGACAGGGAATAACAGATACGCAGTATTTT; CDR3aa: CSARAGGQGITDTQYF
j_gene: TRBJ2-3; d_gene: -; v_gene: TRBV7-2; abundance: few; CDR3nt: TGTGCCAGCAGCTTACACGGTCCTGGCACAGATACGCAGTATTTT; CDR3aa: CASSLHGPGTDTQYF
j_gene: TRBJ2-5; d_gene: TRBD2; v_gene: TRBV6-5; abundance: -; CDR3nt: TGTGCCAGCAGTTCGAGGGGAGGGCCGGGAGGGACCCAGTACTTC; CDR3aa: CASSSRGGPGGTQYF
j_gene: TRBJ2-7; d_gene: -; v_gene: TRBV20-1; abundance: few; CDR3nt: TGCAGTGCCGTCGCTCCAGCTTCCTACGAGCAGTACTTC; CDR3aa: CSAVAPASYEQYF
j_gene: TRBJ2-1; d_gene: TRBD2; v_gene: TRBV29-1; abundance: -; CDR3nt: TGCAGCACCGGGACTAGCTCCTACAATGAGCAGTTCTTC; CDR3aa: CSTGTSSYNEQFF
j_gene: TRBJ1-1; d_gene: -; v_gene: TRBV20-1; abundance: -; CDR3nt: TGCAGTGTCCCTGATTCGTCGGGGACTGAAGCTTTCTTT; CDR3aa: CSVPDSSGTEAFF
j_gene: TRBJ2-5; d_gene: -; v_gene: TRBV12-3/TRBV12-4; abundance: -; CDR3nt: TGTGCCAGCCGAGCGGGCCAAGAGACCCAGTACTTC; CDR3aa: CASRAGQETQYF
j_gene: TRBJ2-2; d_gene: -; v_gene: TRBV12-3/TRBV12-4; abundance: -; CDR3nt: TGTGCCAGCATCCACAGGGAGGAAGGCGGGGAGCTGTTTTTT; CDR3aa: CASIHREEGGELFF
j_gene: TRBJ2-3; d_gene: -; v_gene: TRBV7-3; abundance: few; CDR3nt: TGTGCCAGCGGTGGAGGGCCGACAGATACGCAGTATTTT; CDR3aa: CASGGGPTDTQYF
j_gene: TRBJ2-7; d_gene: -; v_gene: TRBV29-1; abundance: few; CDR3nt: TGCAGCGTCGGACCCCGGGGGGCAATAGGGGGGGAGCAGTACTTC; CDR3aa: CSVGPRGAIGGEQYF
j_gene: TRBJ2-1; d_gene: TRBD2; v_gene: TRBV11-2; abundance: -; CDR3nt: TGTGCCAGCACCCCAGAGGGTCTTAGCGGGAGTATTAATGAGCAGTTCTTC; CDR3aa: CASTPEGLSGSINEQFF
j_gene: TRBJ2-5; d_gene: -; v_gene: TRBV2; abundance: -; CDR3nt: TGTGCCAGCAGTGGAACGGAGACCCAGTACTTC; CDR3aa: CASSGTETQYF
j_gene: TRBJ2-1; d_gene: -; v_gene: TRBV3-1; abundance: -; CDR3nt: TGTGCCAGCAGCCAACTAAGGCAGGGCAGCAATGAGCAGTTCTTC; CDR3aa: CASSQLRQGSNEQFF
j_gene: TRBJ2-1; d_gene: TRBD2; v_gene: TRBV29-1; abundance: -; CDR3nt: TGCAGCGTTGAGGGCCCTAGCGGCTCCTACAATGAGCAGTTCTTC; CDR3aa: CSVEGPSGSYNEQFF
j_gene: TRBJ2-5; d_gene: -; v_gene: TRBV27; abundance: -; CDR3nt: TGTGCCAGCAGTTTTGGGGGGACGGCGGAGACCCAGTACTTC; CDR3aa: CASSFGGTAETQYF
j_gene: TRBJ2-1; d_gene: TRBD2; v_gene: TRBV12-3/TRBV12-4; abundance: -; CDR3nt: TGTGCCAGCAGTTTAGGGACTAGGGGCTCCTACAATGAGCAGTTCTTC; CDR3aa: CASSLGTRGSYNEQFF
j_gene: TRBJ1-6; d_gene: TRBD1; v_gene: TRBV20-1; abundance: -; CDR3nt: TGCAGTGCTAGGACCGGGACAGAGAATTCACCCCTCCACTTT; CDR3aa: CSARTGTENSPLHF
j_gene: TRBJ2-3; d_gene: TRBD2; v_gene: TRBV18; abundance: -; CDR3nt: TGTGCCAGCTCACCACTCCCCCCGGGGGGTATCACAGATACGCAGTATTTT; CDR3aa: CASSPLPPGGITDTQYF
j_gene: TRBJ2-3; d_gene: -; v_gene: TRBV5-1; abundance: -; CDR3nt: TGCGCCAGCAGCAGACAGCTTTCTAGCACAGATACGCAGTATTTT; CDR3aa: CASSRQLSSTDTQYF
j_gene: TRBJ2-4; d_gene: TRBD1; v_gene: TRBV12-3/TRBV12-4; abundance: -; CDR3nt: TGTGCCAGCAGGACCACGGGACAGGGACACATTCAGTACTTC; CDR3aa: CASRTTGQGHIQYF
j_gene: TRBJ2-7; d_gene: -; v_gene: TRBV4-2; abundance: -; CDR3nt: TGTGCCAGCAGCCAAGATGCGGGGAGCTCCTACGAGCAGTACTTC; CDR3aa: CASSQDAGSSYEQYF
j_gene: TRBJ2-3; d_gene: TRBD2; v_gene: TRBV4-2; abundance: few; CDR3nt: TGTGCCAGCAGCCAGAGGGGAGCTAGCGGAAATACGCAGTATTTT; CDR3aa: CASSQRGASGNTQYF
j_gene: TRBJ2-7; d_gene: -; v_gene: TRBV3-1; abundance: -; CDR3nt: TGTGCCAGCAGCCAAGACAACGCAGGGAGGGAGCAGTACTTC; CDR3aa: CASSQDNAGREQYF
j_gene: TRBJ2-5; d_gene: -; v_gene: TRBV4-2; abundance: -; CDR3nt: TGTGCCAGCAGCCAACAACCGCTGGCGGGGTACCCCAATGAGCAGTACTTC; CDR3aa: CASSQQPLAGYPNEQYF
j_gene: TRBJ2-1; d_gene: TRBD1; v_gene: TRBV29-1; abundance: few; CDR3nt: TGCAGCGTTGCGGCGGACAGGGTCTCTGAGCAGTTCTTC; CDR3aa: CSVAADRVSEQFF
j_gene: TRBJ1-2; d_gene: TRBD1; v_gene: TRBV9; abundance: -; CDR3nt: TGTGCCAGCAGCGCCGACAGGGCCGCTAACTATGGCTACACCTTC; CDR3aa: CASSADRAANYGYTF
j_gene: TRBJ2-6; d_gene: -; v_gene: TRBV6-5; abundance: -; CDR3nt: TGTGCCAGCAGTTACTCGTTGCGGTCTGGGGCCAACGTCCTGACTTTC; CDR3aa: CASSYSLRSGANVLTF
j_gene: TRBJ2-3; d_gene: TRBD2; v_gene: TRBV20-1; abundance: -; CDR3nt: TGCAGTTTTAGCGGGAAAACAGATACGCAGTATTTT; CDR3aa: CSFSGKTDTQYF
j_gene: TRBJ2-3; d_gene: TRBD1; v_gene: TRBV7-2; abundance: once; CDR3nt: TGTGCCAGCAGCACAGGGGTTACATCGGATACGCAGTATTTT; CDR3aa: CASSTGVTSDTQYF
j_gene: TRBJ2-7; d_gene: TRBD2; v_gene: TRBV29-1; abundance: -; CDR3nt: TGCAGCGTTGGGGGCGGGAGGAGTCACGAGCAGTACTTC; CDR3aa: CSVGGGRSHEQYF
j_gene: TRBJ2-7; d_gene: -; v_gene: TRBV28; abundance: -; CDR3nt: TGTGCCAGCAGACGGGACCTCAGAGTCGGCGAGCAGTACTTC; CDR3aa: CASRRDLRVGEQYF
j_gene: TRBJ2-7; d_gene: -; v_gene: TRBV10-3; abundance: -; CDR3nt: TGTGCCACCCGGGACGCCGACTCCTACGAGCAGTACTTC; CDR3aa: CATRDADSYEQYF
j_gene: TRBJ1-1; d_gene: -; v_gene: TRBV20-1; abundance: -; CDR3nt: TGCAGTGCTAGGGACGGATCGGGCACTGAAGCTTTCTTT; CDR3aa: CSARDGSGTEAFF
j_gene: TRBJ2-1; d_gene: -; v_gene: TRBV4-2; abundance: once; CDR3nt: TGTGCCAGCAGCTACAACGGAGGGAATGAGCAGTTCTTC; CDR3aa: CASSYNGGNEQFF